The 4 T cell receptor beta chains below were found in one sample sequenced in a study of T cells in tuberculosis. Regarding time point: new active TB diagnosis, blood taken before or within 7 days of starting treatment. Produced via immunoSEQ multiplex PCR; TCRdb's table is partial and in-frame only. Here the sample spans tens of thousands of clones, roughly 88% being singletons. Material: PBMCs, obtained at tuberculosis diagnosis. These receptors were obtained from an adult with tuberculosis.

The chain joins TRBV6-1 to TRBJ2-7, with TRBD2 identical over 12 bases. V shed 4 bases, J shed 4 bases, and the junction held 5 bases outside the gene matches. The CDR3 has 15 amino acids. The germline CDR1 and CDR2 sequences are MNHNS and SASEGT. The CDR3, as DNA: TGTGCCAGCAGTGTCTCCCTAGCGGGAGGGTACGAGCAGTACTTC. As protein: CASSVSLAGGYEQYF.

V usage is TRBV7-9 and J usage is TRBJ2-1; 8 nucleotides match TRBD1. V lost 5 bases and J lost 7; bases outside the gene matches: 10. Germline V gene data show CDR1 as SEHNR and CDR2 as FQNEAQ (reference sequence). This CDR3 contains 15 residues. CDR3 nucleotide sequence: TGTGCCAGCAGCCCGATACCGGACAGGGCTAATGAGCAGTTCTTC. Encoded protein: CASSPIPDRANEQFF.

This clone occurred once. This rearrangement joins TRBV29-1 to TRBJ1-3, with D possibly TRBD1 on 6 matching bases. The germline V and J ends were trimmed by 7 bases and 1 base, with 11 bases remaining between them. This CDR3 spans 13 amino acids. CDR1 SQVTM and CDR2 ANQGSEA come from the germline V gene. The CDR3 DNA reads TGCAGCGCCGCCGACAGGTCTGGAAACACCATATATTTT. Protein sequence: CSAADRSGNTIYF.

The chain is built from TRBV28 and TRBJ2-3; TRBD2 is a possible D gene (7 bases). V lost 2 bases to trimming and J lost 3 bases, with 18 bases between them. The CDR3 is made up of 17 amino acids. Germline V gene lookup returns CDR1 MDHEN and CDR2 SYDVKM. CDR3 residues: CASSLPLTGRGTDTQYF. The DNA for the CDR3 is TGTGCCAGCAGTTTACCGCTCACTGGGAGGGGGACAGATACGCAGTATTTT.